This TCR beta chain was profiled in a study of OX40 agonist ivuxolimab in advanced cancers. Study-level information: Three partial responders included one hepatocellular carcinoma patient and two cutaneous melanoma patients.

Germline CDR1 reads SEHNR; CDR2 reads FQNEAQ (reference sequence). This CDR3 contains 15 residues. Trimming removed 3 bases from V and 0 bases from J, with 10 bases in between. The repertoire was sequenced with immunoSEQ multiplex PCR; TCRdb's copy has only in-frame clones and lacks some. The data show around 16,000 clones, about four fifths seen once. This receptor was taken from an adult with an advanced solid tumor such as melanoma, head and neck, liver or kidney cancer. The source material was CD4+ or CD8+ T cells sorted from blood, sampled in a trial of the OX40 agonist ivuxolimab. The chain joins TRBV7-9 to TRBJ2-3; D is tentatively TRBD1 or TRBD2 (5 bases each). CDR3 coding DNA: TGTGCCAGCAGCTTTCCGGGACCTAGCACAGATACGCAGTATTTT. It encodes CASSFPGPSTDTQYF.